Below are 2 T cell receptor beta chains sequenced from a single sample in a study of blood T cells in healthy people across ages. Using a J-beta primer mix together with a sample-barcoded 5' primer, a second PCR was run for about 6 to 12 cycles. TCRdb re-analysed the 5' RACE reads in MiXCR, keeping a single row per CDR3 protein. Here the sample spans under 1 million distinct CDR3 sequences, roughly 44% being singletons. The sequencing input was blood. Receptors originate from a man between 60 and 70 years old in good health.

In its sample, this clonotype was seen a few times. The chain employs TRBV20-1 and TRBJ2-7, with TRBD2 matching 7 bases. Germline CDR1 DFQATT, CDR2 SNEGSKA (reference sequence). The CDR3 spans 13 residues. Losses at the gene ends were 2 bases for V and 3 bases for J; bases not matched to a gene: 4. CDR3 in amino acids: CSARSGTNYEQYF. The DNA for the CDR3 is TGCAGTGCTAGATCCGGGACTAACTACGAGCAGTACTTC.

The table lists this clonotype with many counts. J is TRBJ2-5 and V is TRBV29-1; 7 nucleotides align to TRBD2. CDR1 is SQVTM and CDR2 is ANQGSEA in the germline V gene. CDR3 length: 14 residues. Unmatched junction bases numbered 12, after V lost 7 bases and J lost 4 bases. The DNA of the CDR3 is TGCAGCGCAACTACCGGCAGGGAGGGAGAGACCCAGTACTTC. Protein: CSATTGREGETQYF.